This T cell receptor (beta chain) was found in a study of cytomegalovirus exposure and HLA in healthy donors. This cohort consisted of healthy bone marrow donors. This clone has only one observation. Its antigen remains unknown. There are 15 residues in the CDR3. Germline CDR1 reads LNHDA; CDR2 reads SQIVND (reference sequence). With 1 base clipped from V and 5 bases from J, the junction kept 3 bases outside the gene matches. Study outcomes and limitations: TCR beta V- and J-gene trimming was later associated with a missense DCLRE1C variant.

The study ran its PCR with 60 Vbeta and 13 Jbeta primers. Clones were read by immunoSEQ multiplex PCR, and TCRdb kept only the in-frame ones, dropping some. This sample has about 180,000 clones, with roughly 78% found just once. The rearrangement uses TRBV19 and TRBJ2-2, with 8 bases lining up with TRBD2. This receptor was identified in a woman aged 40 to 55 in good health and CMV-seronegative. Sample: PBMCs. CDR3 sequence (DNA): TGTGCCAGTAGTATAGGGGGGACTAGGACCGGGGAGCTGTTTTTT. Encoded protein: CASSIGGTRTGELFF.